The 16 T cell receptor beta chains below all came from one sample that was sequenced in a study of T-cell reconstitution after alpha-beta-depleted transplantation in children. A TCRbeta library incorporating unique molecular identifiers was prepared. TCRdb reanalysed the PCR reads using MiXCR and keeps one entry per CDR3 protein. The sample includes 60,000 to 85,000 distinct CDR3 sequences, roughly 18% of them seen just once. The sample in question was PBMCs, mostly from graft donor cells, obtained 360 days after TCRalphabeta/CD19-depleted stem cell transplant. Source of these receptors: a male patient under 10 years old who had a stem cell transplant for acute lymphoblastic leukemia, so the T cells may come from the graft donor.

This sequence joins TRBV5-1 and TRBJ1-2, with TRBD1 as a possible D gene (6 bases). The CDR3 spans 15 residues. V dropped 0 bases and J dropped 4 bases, with 13 bases sitting between them. CDR1 and CDR2 from the germline V gene are SGHRS and YFSETQ. The CDR3: CASSLAQGIPYGYTF. The CDR3 DNA sequence: TGCGCCAGCAGCTTGGCTCAGGGGATACCCTATGGCTACACCTTC.

This clonotype came up once. The V and J genes are TRBV20-1 and TRBJ2-7, with D perhaps assigned TRBD1 or TRBD2 (6 bases each). The CDR3 totals 14 residues. V was trimmed by 6 bases and J by 2 bases, leaving 17 bases between them. In germline, CDR1 is DFQATT, CDR2 SNEGSKA (reference sequence). The CDR3 is CSATVWGAPYEQYF. As DNA, the CDR3 is TGCAGTGCCACGGTGTGGGGGGCCCCCTACGAGCAGTACTTC.

This clonotype was seen a handful of times. The chain combines TRBV5-1 with TRBJ2-7; 8 nucleotides agree with TRBD2. This CDR3 spans 14 amino acids. Germline CDR1 SGHRS, CDR2 YFSETQ. The ends lost 4 bases at V and 3 bases at J; junction bases unmatched: 6. CDR3 residues: CASSVSGKHYEQYF. CDR3 coding DNA: TGCGCCAGCAGCGTTAGCGGGAAACACTACGAGCAGTACTTC.

The genes are TRBV6-5 and TRBJ2-4, with D tentatively TRBD1 (5 bases). The V end was cut by 7 bases, the J end by 3 bases, with 13 bases between. Per germline, CDR1 MNHEY and CDR2 SVGAGI. The CDR3 is 14 amino acids. Here the CDR3 reads CASMPRVGKNIQYF. Here the CDR3 DNA reads TGTGCCAGCATGCCCAGGGTTGGCAAAAACATTCAGTACTTC.

The chain has TRBV5-6 and TRBJ1-2; D perhaps matches TRBD1 (5 bases). Germline CDR1 reads SGHDT; CDR2 reads YYEEEE. The ends were cut back, 4 bases at V and 4 bases at J, with 14 bases in the middle. The length of the CDR3 is 14 residues. CDR3 protein: CASSRGTVGYGYTF. Written as DNA, the CDR3 is TGTGCCAGCAGCAGAGGGACTGTGGGCTATGGCTACACCTTC.

The chain couples TRBV24-1 to TRBJ1-2; D might be TRBD1 (6 bases). The CDR3 is 13 amino acids. Trimming cost V 7 bases and J 6 bases, with 14 bases left between them. Germline V lookup: CDR1 KGHDR, CDR2 SFDVKD. CDR3 sequence: CATRAYAGDGYTF. The DNA for the CDR3 is TGTGCCACCAGGGCTTACGCAGGGGATGGCTACACCTTC.

This chain joins TRBV27 and TRBJ2-1; the D gene could be TRBD1 or TRBD2 (5 bases each). The ends were cut back, 2 bases at V and 3 bases at J, with 11 bases in the middle. Germline V gives CDR1 MNHEY, CDR2 SMNVEV (reference sequence). CDR3 length: 15 amino acids. The CDR3 loop reads CASSLRGVGYNEQFF. CDR3 sequence (DNA): TGTGCCAGCAGTTTACGGGGCGTAGGCTACAATGAGCAGTTCTTC.

This clonotype was counted only a few times. J is TRBJ2-5 and V is TRBV6-1; D gene uncertain. Germline CDR1 and CDR2: MNHNS and SASEGT. V lost 5 bases to trimming and J lost 0 bases, with 13 bases between them. This CDR3 has 15 residues. In DNA, the CDR3 is TGTGCCAGCAGTAAGGATAGGGCGTACCAAGAGACCCAGTACTTC. It codes for CASSKDRAYQETQYF.

This clonotype was found a few times. V and J are TRBV4-3 and TRBJ1-6, with TRBD1 identical over 9 bases. The CDR3 totals 15 residues. The germline V gene has CDR1 LGHNA and CDR2 YSLEER. Losses at the gene ends were 4 bases for V and 5 bases for J; bases not matched to a gene: 3. The CDR3 loop reads CASSPRTGDNSPLHF. The CDR3, as DNA: TGCGCCAGCAGCCCCCGGACAGGGGATAATTCACCCCTCCACTTT.

The chain joins TRBV18 to TRBJ2-2; possibly TRBD1 or TRBD2 for D (5 bases each). The germline gives CDR1 KGHSH, CDR2 LQKENI. The CDR3 consists of 14 residues. V was clipped by 7 bases and J by 5 bases, with 14 bases between them. CDR3 region: CASFRDRQTGELFF. The CDR3 coding sequence is TGTGCCAGCTTCCGGGACCGCCAGACCGGGGAGCTGTTTTTT.

This clonotype turned up a few times. This chain uses TRBV6-5 with TRBJ2-7; perhaps TRBD2 as D (6 bases). The CDR3 is made up of 15 amino acids. Trimming stripped 2 bases from V and 1 base from J, with 12 bases between. The germline V gene has CDR1 MNHEY and CDR2 SVGAGI. CDR3 in DNA: TGTGCCAGCAGTTACGGGGGGAGGACGTCCTACGAGCAGTACTTC. This codes for CASSYGGRTSYEQYF.

The rearrangement links TRBV7-9 to TRBJ2-1; maybe TRBD1 (5 bases). Between the trimmed V and J ends, which lost 3 bases and 4 bases, there was a span of 13 bases. This CDR3 has 15 residues. The germline V gene encodes CDR1 SEHNR and CDR2 FQNEAQ (reference sequence). The CDR3 here is CASSFKGSFYNEQFF. The CDR3 DNA reads as TGTGCCAGCAGCTTTAAGGGGTCATTTTACAATGAGCAGTTCTTC.

V usage is TRBV19 and J usage is TRBJ2-3, with unresolved D. In germline, CDR1 is LNHDA, CDR2 SQIVND (reference sequence). V lost 5 bases and J 2 bases, leaving 20 bases between the germline ends. This CDR3 has 17 amino acids. CDR3 protein: CASSPRNSVSVTDTQYF. The CDR3 coding sequence is TGTGCCAGTAGTCCTCGAAACTCAGTGAGTGTCACAGATACGCAGTATTTT.

The V call is TRBV20-1, the J call TRBJ2-1; no clear D. The germline gives CDR1 DFQATT, CDR2 SNEGSKA (reference sequence). The CDR3 is 14 amino acids. V was trimmed by 0 bases and J by 3 bases, leaving 9 bases between them. The CDR3 loop is CSARDYGFYNEQFF. The CDR3 nucleotides are TGCAGTGCTAGAGATTACGGTTTCTACAATGAGCAGTTCTTC.

This chain uses TRBV11-1 with TRBJ2-7; possibly TRBD1 for D (6 bases). The CDR3 has 14 residues. The V gene's germline CDR1 is SGHAT and CDR2 FQDESV (reference sequence). Trimming pared 6 bases from V and 0 bases from J, leaving 12 bases between. The CDR3 DNA follows: TGTGCCAGCAGTCGAGACAGGTTCTCCTACGAGCAGTACTTC. It codes for CASSRDRFSYEQYF.

At least ten counts were recorded for this clonotype. The chain employs TRBV4-2 and TRBJ2-3; no firm D call. Germline V gives CDR1 LGHNA, CDR2 YNFKEQ. The CDR3 totals 14 residues. V was cut by 0 bases and J by 1 base, with 5 bases left in between. The CDR3, as DNA: TGTGCCAGCAGCCAAGATACAGGCACAGATACGCAGTATTTT. Amino acids: CASSQDTGTDTQYF.